Included here is one TCR beta chain sequence, with context. Its antigen is not known. Other nucleotide sequences from this sample produce the same CDR3. Produced via immunoSEQ multiplex PCR; TCRdb's table is partial and in-frame only. The sample carries tens of thousands of clones, 80% to 95% recorded once. The CDR3 extends over 14 amino acids. The germline CDR1 and CDR2 sequences are SNHLY and FYNNEI. V trimming: 6 bases; J trimming: 7 bases; junction bases outside the gene matches: 10. Patients were excluded for autoimmune disease history or systemic immunosuppression. This specimen belongs to a study of OX40 agonist ivuxolimab in advanced cancers. Study-wide context: Subjects had a mean age of roughly 60 years, with a range of roughly 20 to 79; approximately 83% were male.

Study outcomes and limitations: The antigen specificity of the peripheral T cells (those that were expanded) was not determined.

Here the sequenced sample was CD4+ or CD8+ T cells sorted from blood, taken in a trial of the OX40 agonist ivuxolimab. The V and J genes are TRBV2 and TRBJ1-2; TRBD1 agrees at 8 bases. The TCR originated in an adult with an advanced solid tumor such as melanoma, head and neck, liver or kidney cancer. The CDR3 sequence is CASRLGQDGSGYTF. CDR3 coding DNA: TGTGCCAGCAGATTGGGACAGGACGGCTCTGGCTACACCTTC.